Listed below are T cell receptor beta chains from one sample, sequenced in a study of cytomegalovirus exposure and HLA in healthy donors. Profiled with immunoSEQ multiplex PCR; TCRdb holds only in-frame clones, not every one. The table includes about 160,000 clones, roughly 85% detected once. Source material: PBMCs. These receptors were collected from a boy between 2 and 15 years old in good health and CMV-seronegative. Both conserved end residues are part of each CDR3. The order of the fields is V gene, D gene, clone size, J gene, CDR3 DNA, CDR3 protein. D genes are given only for firm matches. Size tells how often a clone was seen (once, few, many) or the class of an expanded clone, and some rows leave it out.

>TRBV6-1|.|.|TRBJ1-2
TGTGCCAGCAGTGGATCACCGATCCAGGCGTATGGCTACACCTTC
CASSGSPIQAYGYTF
>TRBV28|.|.|TRBJ1-2
TGTGCCAGCAGTGAAACGTCTGGGAGGTACTATGGCTACACCTTC
CASSETSGRYYGYTF
>TRBV27|TRBD2|.|TRBJ2-7
TGTGCCAGCAGTTTATCGGTAGCGGGAAACTCCTACGAGCAGTACTTC
CASSLSVAGNSYEQYF
>TRBV20-1|.|.|TRBJ1-2
TGCAGTGCCACAGGGACCTATGGCTACACCTTC
CSATGTYGYTF
>TRBV29-1|.|few|TRBJ2-5
TGCAGCACAGGGATGCACCAAGAGACCCAGTACTTC
CSTGMHQETQYF
>TRBV6-5|.|.|TRBJ2-1
TGTGCCAGCAGTCCCGCGGGAAGAGAGCAGTTCTTC
CASSPAGREQFF
>TRBV5-1|.|few|TRBJ1-5
TGCGCCAGCAGCTTGGATGGGCAGGGCAATCAGCCCCAGCATTTT
CASSLDGQGNQPQHF
>TRBV19|.|.|TRBJ1-1
TGTGCCAGTAGCTCAGGGATTAACACTGAAGCTTTCTTT
CASSSGINTEAFF
>TRBV11-2|.|.|TRBJ1-4
TGTGCCAGCAGCTTAGGGTTGGGGGCAGCCCTATCAACTAATGAAAAACTGTTTTTT
CASSLGLGAALSTNEKLFF
>TRBV19|TRBD1|.|TRBJ1-5
TGTGCCAGTAGTATGGGGACAGGGAGTTTAAATCAGCCCCAGCATTTT
CASSMGTGSLNQPQHF
>TRBV30|TRBD1|.|TRBJ1-1
TGTGCCTGGAGGGGGGACAGGGACACTGAAGCTTTCTTT
CAWRGDRDTEAFF
>TRBV10-1|.|.|TRBJ2-6
TGCGCCAGCAGTGATGGGGCCCTATCTGGGGCCAACGTCCTGACTTTC
CASSDGALSGANVLTF
>TRBV11-2|.|.|TRBJ2-1
TGTGCCAGCAGTCCGGGGGGCGGACCCGATTACAATGAGCAGTTCTTC
CASSPGGGPDYNEQFF
>TRBV6-4|.|.|TRBJ1-5
TGTGCCAGCAGTGTAACGGGAGGACAGCCCCAGCATTTT
CASSVTGGQPQHF
>TRBV6-5|.|.|TRBJ1-2
TGTGCCAGCAGTTACGGAGGACCTGGCGACACCTTC
CASSYGGPGDTF
>TRBV12-2|.|.|TRBJ2-1
TGTGCAAGTCGCCTTTCCGACCGGGAGAGTTCCTACAATGAGCAGTTCTTC
CASRLSDRESSYNEQFF
>TRBV7-6|TRBD2|.|TRBJ2-5
TGTGCCAGCAGCTTACCGTCCGGGACTAGCGGGGGCCCTCACCAAGAGACCCAGTACTTC
CASSLPSGTSGGPHQETQYF
>TRBV7-9|TRBD1|.|TRBJ1-2
TGTGCCAGCACCTTAGGGGACAGGAGCTATGGCTACACCTTC
CASTLGDRSYGYTF
>TRBV5-4|.|.|TRBJ2-3
TGTGCCAGCAGCTGGGACACCGCTAGCACAGATACGCAGTATTTT
CASSWDTASTDTQYF
>TRBV6-4|.|.|TRBJ1-2
TGTGCCAGCAGTGAGGGGACTGGTAACTATGGCTACACCTTC
CASSEGTGNYGYTF
>TRBV19|.|.|TRBJ1-1
TGTGCCAGTAGTATAGGGTACGGGAACACTGAAGCTTTCTTT
CASSIGYGNTEAFF
>TRBV6-1|TRBD2|once|TRBJ2-1
TGTGCCAGCAGACCCCTAGCGGGAGCCTACAATGAGCAGTTCTTC
CASRPLAGAYNEQFF
>TRBV6-4|TRBD1|.|TRBJ2-1
TGTGCCAGCAGCCGGACAGGGACGGGATATGAGCAGTTCTTC
CASSRTGTGYEQFF
>TRBV6-5|.|.|TRBJ2-5
TGTGCCACGAGGGCAGGGGAACAGACCCAGTACTTC
CATRAGEQTQYF
>TRBV30|.|once|TRBJ1-2
TGTGCCTGGAGTCCGCGGTCGGACTATGGCTACACCTTC
CAWSPRSDYGYTF
>TRBV18|.|.|TRBJ1-1
TGTGCCAGCTCAACCAAACAGGGGAACACTGAAGCTTTCTTT
CASSTKQGNTEAFF
>TRBV5-4|TRBD2|.|TRBJ2-5
TGTGCCAGCAGCCTGCGGGGGGTAGAGACCCAGTACTTC
CASSLRGVETQYF